This is a list of T cell receptor beta chains from one sample in a study of T cells in Graves' hyperthyroidism and ophthalmopathy. TCRdb reanalysed the multiplex PCR reads using MiXCR and keeps one entry per CDR3 protein. This sample carries around 760,000 distinct CDR3 sequences, roughly a third of them seen once, and the ten largest clones take around 30%. Sequenced input: blood. Every receptor here comes from a woman aged 35 to 49 with Graves' hyperthyroidism. CDR3s include the opening cysteine and the closing phenylalanine or tryptophan. The order of the fields is D gene, V gene, clone size, J gene, CDR3 DNA, CDR3 protein. A D gene is named only where the DNA matches it firmly. Clone size is stated in some rows and not others, as once, few, many or a class when expanded.

D: TRBD1; V: TRBV10-3; size: many; J: TRBJ1-6; DNA: TGTGCCATCAGAAATACAGGGGTTTATTCACCCCTCCACTTT; CDR3: CAIRNTGVYSPLHF
D: .; V: TRBV20-1; size: .; J: TRBJ1-5; DNA: TGCAGTGCTAGAACGACAGGAGGCTTAGGGGAGACCCAGCATTTT; CDR3: CSARTTGGLGETQHF
D: TRBD2; V: TRBV7-2; size: few; J: TRBJ2-7; DNA: TGTGCCAGCAGCCCTCGGACTAGCGGGGGGTATATCTACGAGCAGTACTTC; CDR3: CASSPRTSGGYIYEQYF
D: .; V: TRBV5-6; size: many; J: TRBJ2-6; DNA: TGTGCCAGCAGCTGGGGACGGGACCTTTTCAACGTCCTGACTTTC; CDR3: CASSWGRDLFNVLTF
D: TRBD1; V: TRBV24-1; size: .; J: TRBJ1-2; DNA: TGTGCCAGCTCACCACAGGGACAGACGAATAACTATGGCTACACCTTC; CDR3: CASSPQGQTNNYGYTF
D: .; V: TRBV5-1; size: few; J: TRBJ2-2; DNA: TGCGCCAGCGGCAAAACCTCGACAGAATACACCGGGGAGCTGTTTTTT; CDR3: CASGKTSTEYTGELFF
D: TRBD1; V: TRBV7-9; size: .; J: TRBJ2-7; DNA: TGTGCCAGCAGCACCGGACAGGGGGGCATCTACGAGCAGTACTTC; CDR3: CASSTGQGGIYEQYF
D: .; V: TRBV7-9; size: many; J: TRBJ1-3; DNA: TGTGCCAGCAGCCTTCCTCACACCATATATTTT; CDR3: CASSLPHTIYF
D: .; V: TRBV19; size: many; J: TRBJ2-2; DNA: TGTGCCAGTAGTGTCTCTACCGGGGAGCTGTTTTTT; CDR3: CASSVSTGELFF
D: .; V: TRBV7-2; size: many; J: TRBJ2-5; DNA: TGTGCCAGCAGCGCCATCGGAGGGATCATTGGGGAGACCCAGTACTTC; CDR3: CASSAIGGIIGETQYF
D: TRBD2; V: TRBV20-1; size: .; J: TRBJ2-7; DNA: TGCAGTGCTAGGCGGCTAGCGGGAGGGCCCCGCGAGCAGTACTTC; CDR3: CSARRLAGGPREQYF
D: TRBD2; V: TRBV19; size: .; J: TRBJ2-2; DNA: TGTGCCAGTAGTATACGGGGAGGGTCGGCAGGGAGCACCGGGGAGCTGTTTTTT; CDR3: CASSIRGGSAGSTGELFF
D: TRBD2; V: TRBV24-1; size: .; J: TRBJ2-1; DNA: TGTGCCACCAGTGAAAGTGGTAGCGGGGGGATCAATGAGCAGTTCTTC; CDR3: CATSESGSGGINEQFF
D: .; V: TRBV2; size: .; J: TRBJ1-2; DNA: TGTGCCAGCAGTGAAGAGGCTGCCGTGTCCTATGGCTACACCTTC; CDR3: CASSEEAAVSYGYTF
D: TRBD1; V: TRBV7-2; size: .; J: TRBJ2-3; DNA: TGTGCCAGCAGCCCTCGGGACAGGGGATTAGATACGCAGTATTTT; CDR3: CASSPRDRGLDTQYF
D: .; V: TRBV5-4; size: few; J: TRBJ1-1; DNA: TGTGCCAGCAGTTTTTACTGGTTAACAGACACTGAAGCTTTCTTT; CDR3: CASSFYWLTDTEAFF
D: .; V: TRBV7-2; size: .; J: TRBJ1-2; DNA: TGTGCCAGCAGCCAAAGTTTCAGGGGTTACTATGGCTACACCTTC; CDR3: CASSQSFRGYYGYTF